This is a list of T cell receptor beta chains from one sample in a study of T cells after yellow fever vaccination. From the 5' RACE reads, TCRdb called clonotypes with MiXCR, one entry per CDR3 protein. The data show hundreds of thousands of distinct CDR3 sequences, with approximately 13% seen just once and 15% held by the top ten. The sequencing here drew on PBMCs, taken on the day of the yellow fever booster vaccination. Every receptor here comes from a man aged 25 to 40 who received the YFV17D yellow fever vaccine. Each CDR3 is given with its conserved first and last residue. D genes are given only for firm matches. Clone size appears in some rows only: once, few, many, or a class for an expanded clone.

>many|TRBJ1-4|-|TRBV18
TGTGCCAGCTCACCGGTCGGTAATGAAAAACTGTTTTTT
CASSPVGNEKLFF
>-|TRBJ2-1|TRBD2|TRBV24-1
TGTGCCACCAGTGACCTGGGACTAGCGAGCAATGAGCAGTTCTTC
CATSDLGLASNEQFF
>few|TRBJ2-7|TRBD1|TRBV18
TGTGCCAGCTCACCCTACAGGGGTGCCTACGAGCAGTACTTC
CASSPYRGAYEQYF
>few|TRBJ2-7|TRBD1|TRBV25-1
TGTGCCAGCAAGGGACAGGGACACCACGAGCAGTACTTC
CASKGQGHHEQYF
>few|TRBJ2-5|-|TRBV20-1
TGCAGTGCCAGAACATCTTTTGGCGGGATGTACGAGACCCAGTACTTC
CSARTSFGGMYETQYF
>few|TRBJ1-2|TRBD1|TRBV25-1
TGTGCCAGCAGTAAAGAGACAGGGAGATTTTATGGCTACACCTTC
CASSKETGRFYGYTF
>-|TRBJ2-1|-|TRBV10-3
TGTGCCATCACCCGAACCCCGGACAGTTACAATGAGCAGTTCTTC
CAITRTPDSYNEQFF
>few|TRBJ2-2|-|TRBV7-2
TGTGCCAGCAGCTTACCCCCTTCCGGGGAGCTGTTTTTT
CASSLPPSGELFF
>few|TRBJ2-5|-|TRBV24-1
TGTGCCACCAGTGATCACAGGAGACCTTGGGAAGAGACCCAGTACTTC
CATSDHRRPWEETQYF
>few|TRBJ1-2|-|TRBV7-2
TGTGCCAGCAGCTTAGCGAGGGGCCTCTATGGCTACACCTTC
CASSLARGLYGYTF